This is a list of T cell receptor beta chains from one sample in a study of blood T cell repertoires in COVID-19. Using immunoSEQ multiplex PCR, the repertoire was profiled, and TCRdb retains in-frame clones only, with some absent. The sample records approximately 88,000 clones, over 75% being singletons. Sample: peripheral blood. These TCRs come from a woman between 65 and 79 years old with acute or convalescent COVID-19. CDR3s include the opening cysteine and the closing phenylalanine or tryptophan. D genes are given only for firm matches. The listing skips clone size in some rows; elsewhere it reads once, few, many or a size class.

D	V	J	size	DNA	CDR3
TRBD2	TRBV19	TRBJ2-1	NA	TGTGCCAGTAGTACCTCTTTTAGCGGGAATACCTACAATGAGCAGTTCTTC	CASSTSFSGNTYNEQFF
NA	TRBV9	TRBJ1-2	NA	TGTGCCAGCATACGGCTCACTGGGACATCTGGCTATGGCTACACCTTC	CASIRLTGTSGYGYTF
NA	TRBV5-1	TRBJ2-3	once	TGCGCCAGCAGAAGGCCGGGGGCGCCTTGGCGGGAGAGCACAGATACGCAGTATTTT	CASRRPGAPWRESTDTQYF
TRBD2	TRBV7-6	TRBJ2-2	NA	TGTGCCAGCTACACAGCGGGGACCGGGGAGCTGTTTTTT	CASYTAGTGELFF
NA	TRBV12-3/TRBV12-4	TRBJ1-3	NA	TGTGCCAGCAGTTTATTACAGATGGACACCATATATTTT	CASSLLQMDTIYF
TRBD1	TRBV5-6	TRBJ2-2	NA	TGTGCCAGCAGCTACGGGACAGGGGACACCGGGGAGCTGTTTTTT	CASSYGTGDTGELFF
NA	TRBV20-1	TRBJ1-1	NA	TGCAGTGCTAGTGGCGTAAACCCGAACACTGAAGCTTTCTTT	CSASGVNPNTEAFF
TRBD1	TRBV6-4	TRBJ1-2	NA	TGTGCCAGCAGTGCGACAGGGTTTGGCTACACCTTC	CASSATGFGYTF
NA	TRBV7-9	TRBJ1-4	NA	TGTGCCAGCAGCACCGGGGAAATGGGAAAACTGTTTTTT	CASSTGEMGKLFF
NA	TRBV6-4	TRBJ1-3	NA	TGTGCCAGCAGACCCCCCCAGGGTAATAGAAACACCATATATTTT	CASRPPQGNRNTIYF
NA	TRBV11-3	TRBJ1-1	NA	TGTGCCAGCAGCCCCTTACAGGGAATGTGGACTGAAGCTTTCTTT	CASSPLQGMWTEAFF
NA	TRBV7-9	TRBJ2-4	NA	TGTGCCAGCAGCTTAGGTCAAATCTCACCCAGGGACATTCAGTACTTC	CASSLGQISPRDIQYF
TRBD1	TRBV19	TRBJ2-6	NA	TGTGCCAGTAGTATGGACAGGCCCTTGGCTTCTGGGGCCAACGTCCTGACTTTC	CASSMDRPLASGANVLTF
NA	TRBV9	TRBJ1-3	NA	TGTGCCAGCAGCGTAGGTAGGGGGAACTCCGGAAACACCATATATTTT	CASSVGRGNSGNTIYF
NA	TRBV28	TRBJ2-1	NA	TGTGCCAGCAGTTTGGGTGGGGGGGCCCCGCCCTCCTACAATGAGCAGTTCTTC	CASSLGGGAPPSYNEQFF
TRBD1	TRBV29-1	TRBJ2-5	NA	TGCAGCGTAGAGAAGGGACAGCAAGAGACCCAGTACTTC	CSVEKGQQETQYF
NA	TRBV9	TRBJ2-2	NA	TGTGCCAGCAGCCCCAGACATTCCACCGGGGAGCTGTTTTTT	CASSPRHSTGELFF
TRBD2	TRBV5-1	TRBJ2-3	NA	TGCGCCAGCAGTAAGGCGGGAGGCTCAGATACGCAGTATTTT	CASSKAGGSDTQYF
TRBD2	TRBV29-1	TRBJ2-1	NA	TGCAGCGTTGAAGATCCACTAGCGCTATACAATGAGCAGTTCTTC	CSVEDPLALYNEQFF
NA	TRBV5-6	TRBJ1-2	NA	TGTGCCAGCAGCTTTCAGAAGGAGGGCTACACCTTC	CASSFQKEGYTF
TRBD1	TRBV28	TRBJ1-6	NA	TGTGCCAGCAGTGCCCTAGGGGGCGCCGGTTATTCACCCCTCCACTTT	CASSALGGAGYSPLHF
TRBD2	TRBV7-9	TRBJ2-4	NA	TGTGCCAGCAGCCCTCCTGGACTAGCTGAGGTAGCCAAAAACATTCAGTACTTC	CASSPPGLAEVAKNIQYF
NA	TRBV21-1	TRBJ1-5	NA	TGTGCCAGCAGCAATTCCGGGACAGGGGAAGTGGGGGAGGCCCAGCATTTT	CASSNSGTGEVGEAQHF
NA	TRBV7-9	TRBJ1-2	NA	TGTGCCAGCACCCCACTCGGGGGGGCGGAGGACTATGGCTACACCTTC	CASTPLGGAEDYGYTF
TRBD1	TRBV13	TRBJ2-3	NA	TGTGCCAGCAGCTTCATGACAGGGGGCCGCACAGATACGCAGTATTTT	CASSFMTGGRTDTQYF
TRBD1	TRBV19	TRBJ1-5	NA	TGTGCCAGTAGACTGGACAGGTCGAATCAGCCCCAGCATTTT	CASRLDRSNQPQHF
NA	TRBV5-5	TRBJ1-1	NA	TGTGCCAGCAGCTTTGGGGCCGGGGGGGAGACTGAAGCTTTCTTT	CASSFGAGGETEAFF
NA	TRBV30	TRBJ2-3	few	TGTGCCTCCCAACCCGGGGCAGATACGCAGTATTTT	CASQPGADTQYF
NA	TRBV7-9	TRBJ2-1	NA	TGTGCCAGCAGCTTAAGGGCAGTCCTAGGGGACAATGAGCAGTTCTTC	CASSLRAVLGDNEQFF
NA	TRBV6-5	TRBJ2-1	NA	TGTGCCAGCAGTTACAACTATTTTTTCAATGAGCAGTTCTTC	CASSYNYFFNEQFF
TRBD2	TRBV25-1	TRBJ2-1	NA	TGTGCCAGCAGTGAACTTTGGACTAGCGGGGTAGGCAATGAGCAGTTCTTC	CASSELWTSGVGNEQFF
NA	TRBV27	TRBJ1-5	NA	TGTGCCAGCAGCCCTAATTGGGGGGGACTCCAGAGCAATCAGCCCCAGCATTTT	CASSPNWGGLQSNQPQHF
NA	TRBV5-1	TRBJ2-6	NA	TGCGCCAGCAGCTTGGGACAGTTAAGCTCTGGGGCCAACGTCCTGACTTTC	CASSLGQLSSGANVLTF
NA	TRBV7-8	TRBJ2-1	NA	TGTGCCAGCAGCTTAGGGCGGGTCCGCCTAACCGGCTCCTACAATGAGCAGTTCTTC	CASSLGRVRLTGSYNEQFF
NA	TRBV19	TRBJ1-6	NA	TGTGCCACCCAAGAACAGGCCCGGAATTCACCCCTCCACTTT	CATQEQARNSPLHF
NA	TRBV19	TRBJ1-5	few	TGTGCCAGTAGTACTCGCCGACAGGCGAACAATCAGCCCCAGCATTTT	CASSTRRQANNQPQHF
TRBD1	TRBV5-6	TRBJ1-2	NA	TGTGCCAGCAGCGGGGGACAGGGGAACTATGGCTACACCTTC	CASSGGQGNYGYTF
TRBD2	TRBV2	TRBJ2-5	NA	TGTGCCAGCAGGGGGGGGAAGACCCAGTACTTC	CASRGGKTQYF
TRBD2	TRBV5-8	TRBJ2-1	NA	TGTGCCAGCAGCTCCGGACTAGCGGGTTTCTCCTACAATGAGCAGTTCTTC	CASSSGLAGFSYNEQFF
NA	TRBV9	TRBJ2-1	NA	TGTGCCAGCAGCTATGGGACAACTTACAATGAGCAGTTCTTC	CASSYGTTYNEQFF
TRBD1	TRBV25-1	TRBJ1-5	NA	TGTGCCAGCAGTGAATCTAGGACAGGGGGAGGTAGGCAGCCCCAGCATTTT	CASSESRTGGGRQPQHF
TRBD1	TRBV7-2	TRBJ1-4	NA	TGTGCCAGCAGCTTCGCGGGACAGGGGATCGGAAAACTGTTTTTT	CASSFAGQGIGKLFF
TRBD1	TRBV7-9	TRBJ1-1	NA	TGTGCCAGCAGCCTAGGACAGGGAAAGTGGGGTGGCACTGAAGCTTTCTTT	CASSLGQGKWGGTEAFF
TRBD1	TRBV29-1	TRBJ1-5	medium-sized	TGCAGCGTTGGGACAGGGTTGATAGGTCAGCCCCAGCATTTT	CSVGTGLIGQPQHF
NA	TRBV10-1	TRBJ2-3	NA	TGCGCCAGCAGCGAAGGCGGGACAGATACGCAGTATTTT	CASSEGGTDTQYF
TRBD1	TRBV11-2	TRBJ1-2	NA	TGTGCCAGCAGCTCCCCCCCGGGACAGTACTATGGCTACACCTTC	CASSSPPGQYYGYTF
TRBD2	TRBV2	TRBJ2-4	NA	TGTGCCACCGAGCCCCTAGCGGGGGGGTCCAAAAACATTCAGTACTTC	CATEPLAGGSKNIQYF
NA	TRBV4-1	TRBJ2-1	NA	TGCGCCAGCAGCCAAGATATCGGGGGGCACAATGAGCAGTTCTTC	CASSQDIGGHNEQFF
NA	TRBV7-9	TRBJ1-1	few	TGTGCCAGCAGAAAAACAGGGACCAACACTGAAGCTTTCTTT	CASRKTGTNTEAFF
NA	TRBV3-1/TRBV3-2	TRBJ2-1	once	TGTGCCAGCAGTCTTTACAATGAGCAGTTCTTC	CASSLYNEQFF
NA	TRBV29-1	TRBJ2-3	NA	TGCAGCGTTGACTCTTCCGATACGCAGTATTTT	CSVDSSDTQYF
NA	TRBV5-1	TRBJ1-2	NA	TGCGCCAGCAGCTTGGCCCCTTCACAGGGCCAGGTATTCTATGGCTACACCTTC	CASSLAPSQGQVFYGYTF
NA	TRBV25-1	TRBJ2-1	NA	TGTGCCAGCAGTGAGGCAGGACATTACAATGAGCAGTTCTTC	CASSEAGHYNEQFF
NA	TRBV7-2	TRBJ2-1	NA	TGTGCCAGCAGCTTACCAGGCTCCTACAATGAGCAGTTCTTC	CASSLPGSYNEQFF
TRBD2	TRBV7-7	TRBJ2-1	NA	TGTGCCAGCAGCCTACTAGCGGGGGGTTCCTCCTACAATGAGCAGTTCTTC	CASSLLAGGSSYNEQFF
TRBD1	TRBV7-9	TRBJ2-1	few	TGTGCCAGCAGCTCGACCCTCGCAGGGGGGCAGTTCTTC	CASSSTLAGGQFF
NA	TRBV28	TRBJ1-1	NA	TGTGCCAGCAGATTGTATATGAACACTGAAGCTTTCTTT	CASRLYMNTEAFF
TRBD1	TRBV5-1	TRBJ2-5	NA	TGCGCCAGCAGCTTGGTACCGGGACAGGGGGCTGTCGCCCAAGAGACCCAGTACTTC	CASSLVPGQGAVAQETQYF
TRBD1	TRBV3-1/TRBV3-2	TRBJ1-1	NA	TGTGCCAGCAGCCAAGAGAGAACAGGGGCCGGTACTGAAGCTTTCTTT	CASSQERTGAGTEAFF